The rows below give T cell receptor beta chains drawn from one sample of a study of T cell repertoires in cytomegalovirus infection. Using its own MiXCR run on the reads, TCRdb lists one record per CDR3 protein. The sample records fewer than 200,000 distinct CDR3 sequences, roughly a fifth being singletons. The sample taken for sequencing was PBMCs. All receptors come from a human donor in good health (CMV status not recorded). Some clones in this sample may be carry-over from other donors' samples. Each CDR3 is given with its conserved first and last residue. A D gene is named only where the DNA matches it firmly. The size entry is marked missing in some rows and otherwise reads once, few, many or a size class.

cdr3_aa	cdr3_nt	v_call	clone_size	d_call	j_call
CATERWGTDTQYF	TGTGCCACTGAGAGGTGGGGTACAGATACGCAGTATTTT	TRBV19	-	-	TRBJ2-3
CASSSTSGANVLTF	TGTGCCAGCAGTTCCACCTCTGGGGCCAACGTCCTGACTTTC	TRBV2	many	-	TRBJ2-6
CASTEQGYGGKNIQYF	TGTGCCAGCACCGAACAGGGATATGGAGGCAAAAACATTCAGTACTTC	TRBV28	-	-	TRBJ2-4
CASSRGLAGADHEQYF	TGTGCCAGCAGCAGGGGCCTAGCGGGAGCGGACCACGAGCAGTACTTC	TRBV5-6	few	TRBD2	TRBJ2-7
CASRATLDSQETQYF	TGTGCCAGCAGGGCGACTCTCGACAGTCAAGAGACCCAGTACTTC	TRBV6-5	few	-	TRBJ2-5
CASSAPRGGNSGANVLTF	TGTGCCAGTAGTGCCCCGCGCGGGGGGAACTCTGGGGCCAACGTCCTGACTTTC	TRBV19	-	TRBD2	TRBJ2-6
CASSTNGGRETQYF	TGTGCCAGCAGCACCAACGGGGGTAGGGAGACCCAGTACTTC	TRBV7-3	few	-	TRBJ2-5
CASNPHRKATNYGYTF	TGTGCCAGCAACCCTCATAGGAAGGCTACTAACTATGGCTACACCTTC	TRBV11-3	many	-	TRBJ1-2
CASSYRTANTEAFF	TGTGCCAGCAGTTACAGGACTGCGAACACTGAAGCTTTCTTT	TRBV6-2/TRBV6-3	few	-	TRBJ1-1
CASSQDRTSGPYNEQFF	TGCGCCAGCAGCCAAGATAGGACTAGCGGGCCTTACAATGAGCAGTTCTTC	TRBV4-3	-	TRBD2	TRBJ2-1
CASSLRGFGIYF	TGTGCCAGCAGTTTAAGGGGGTTCGGCATATATTTT	TRBV12-3/TRBV12-4	few	-	TRBJ1-3
CASSPRGGEEKLFF	TGTGCCAGCAGCCCCCGGGGTGGGGAGGAAAAACTGTTTTTT	TRBV6-5	-	-	TRBJ1-4
CASSWQKNIQYF	TGTGCCAGCAGTTGGCAGAAAAACATTCAGTACTTC	TRBV6-2/TRBV6-3	many	-	TRBJ2-4
CASSSDRVYNEQFF	TGTGCCAGCAGCTCTGACAGGGTTTACAATGAGCAGTTCTTC	TRBV7-9	-	TRBD1	TRBJ2-1
CASSLANQGRRGYTF	TGTGCCAGCAGTTTAGCCAACCAGGGACGGAGGGGCTACACCTTC	TRBV12-3/TRBV12-4	few	-	TRBJ1-2
CASSANAGQGSYEQYF	TGTGCCAGCAGCGCGAACGCAGGACAGGGCTCTTACGAGCAGTACTTC	TRBV28	few	TRBD1	TRBJ2-7
CASSDPPGTGVNTGELFF	TGTGCCAGCAGTGATCCACCCGGGACAGGGGTGAACACCGGGGAGCTGTTTTTT	TRBV2	-	TRBD1	TRBJ2-2
CASRRDRVGSPLHF	TGTGCCAGCAGACGGGACAGGGTAGGATCACCCCTCCACTTT	TRBV6-5	few	TRBD1	TRBJ1-6
CASSSWTYNEQFF	TGTGCCAGCAGCTCGTGGACCTACAATGAGCAGTTCTTC	TRBV5-6	many	-	TRBJ2-1
CASRPTGANTEAFF	TGTGCCAGCAGGCCGACAGGGGCGAACACTGAAGCTTTCTTT	TRBV14	few	TRBD1	TRBJ1-1
CASRGTSGGIGNEQFF	TGTGCCAGCAGGGGGACTAGCGGGGGGATTGGGAATGAGCAGTTCTTC	TRBV6-6	few	TRBD2	TRBJ2-1
CASSQGQRMNTEAFF	TGTGCCAGCAGTCAAGGACAGAGAATGAACACTGAAGCTTTCTTT	TRBV6-1	many	-	TRBJ1-1
CASSILPEEEQYF	TGCGCCAGCAGCATCCTGCCAGAAGAGGAGCAGTACTTC	TRBV5-1	-	-	TRBJ2-7
CASSSLAGAYNEQFF	TGTGCCAGTAGTTCTCTAGCGGGAGCCTACAATGAGCAGTTCTTC	TRBV19	-	TRBD2	TRBJ2-1
CASSSAWEQYF	TGTGCCAGCAGCTCAGCATGGGAGCAGTACTTC	TRBV7-9	few	-	TRBJ2-7
CASSQESTGLNEKLFF	TGCGCCAGCAGCCAAGAATCGACAGGGCTTAATGAAAAACTGTTTTTT	TRBV4-1	-	TRBD1	TRBJ1-4
CASSYSGGPVNTEAFF	TGTGCCAGCAGTTACTCTGGGGGACCCGTGAACACTGAAGCTTTCTTT	TRBV6-2/TRBV6-3	few	-	TRBJ1-1
CASSLGGAGRQPQHF	TGCGCCAGCAGTCTAGGGGGGGCTGGTCGTCAGCCCCAGCATTTT	TRBV23-1	few	-	TRBJ1-5
CASSPGVTYEQYF	TGTGCCAGCAGCCCCGGTGTAACCTACGAGCAGTACTTC	TRBV7-2	many	-	TRBJ2-7
CASSGGGSNYGYTF	TGTGCCAGCAGCGGGGGGGGGTCCAACTATGGCTACACCTTC	TRBV28	few	-	TRBJ1-2
CASSLAVTGLIEGTQYF	TGCGCCAGCAGCTTGGCCGTCACGGGACTGATCGAAGGGACCCAGTACTTC	TRBV5-1	-	-	TRBJ2-5
CASSSRVYGYTF	TGTGCCAGCAGCTCTCGGGTCTATGGCTACACCTTC	TRBV28	few	-	TRBJ1-2
CASSLGVAGGIQETQYF	TGTGCCAGCAGCTTAGGGGTAGCGGGAGGCATACAAGAGACCCAGTACTTC	TRBV7-2	many	TRBD2	TRBJ2-5
CASSISGAQETQYF	TGTGCCAGTAGTATTTCAGGGGCCCAAGAGACCCAGTACTTC	TRBV19	-	-	TRBJ2-5
CASSLASFGTF	TGTGCCAGCAGCTTAGCCTCCTTTGGGACCTTC	TRBV7-9	many	-	TRBJ1-2
CASSSKDRGYPSYNEQFF	TGTGCCAGCAGCTCAAAAGACAGGGGGTATCCGTCCTACAATGAGCAGTTCTTC	TRBV5-3	once	TRBD1	TRBJ2-1
CASSGGSGGAPQETQYF	TGTGCCAGCAGCGGGGGTAGTGGGGGAGCCCCCCAAGAGACCCAGTACTTC	TRBV5-5	-	-	TRBJ2-5
CASSYLLTLGRSSGANVLTF	TGTGCCAGCAGTTACTTACTCACCCTCGGACGGTCCTCTGGGGCCAACGTCCTGACTTTC	TRBV6-8	-	-	TRBJ2-6
CASKGGKDGDTQYF	TGTGCCAGCAAAGGGGGGAAAGATGGAGATACGCAGTATTTT	TRBV6-4	-	-	TRBJ2-3
CASSSQDRVSYEQYF	TGTGCCAGCAGCTCCCAAGACAGGGTTTCCTACGAGCAGTACTTC	TRBV11-3	many	TRBD1	TRBJ2-7
CASRSGQDTEAFF	TGTGCCAGCAGATCGGGACAGGACACTGAAGCTTTCTTT	TRBV12-3/TRBV12-4	-	TRBD1	TRBJ1-1
CASRRAGLADTSYEQYF	TGTGCCAGCAGGCGTGCGGGACTAGCGGATACCTCCTACGAGCAGTACTTC	TRBV5-6	few	TRBD2	TRBJ2-7
CASSWEGLAGGGNEQFF	TGTGCCAGCAGCTGGGAGGGACTAGCGGGAGGTGGCAATGAGCAGTTCTTC	TRBV5-6	few	TRBD2	TRBJ2-1
CAILASRGKNEQFF	TGTGCCATCTTAGCGAGCAGGGGGAAAAATGAGCAGTTCTTC	TRBV7-9	many	TRBD1	TRBJ2-1
CASSPFPSGTNQPQHF	TGTGCCAGCAGTCCCTTTCCATCCGGGACCAATCAGCCCCAGCATTTT	TRBV27	few	-	TRBJ1-5
CSARDPRTGGGYTF	TGCAGTGCTAGAGATCCTCGGACAGGGGGAGGCTACACCTTC	TRBV20-1	few	TRBD1	TRBJ1-2
CASSLIGGGRSYEQYF	TGTGCCAGCAGCTTAATAGGGGGGGGCAGGTCCTACGAGCAGTACTTC	TRBV7-9	many	-	TRBJ2-7
CASSEFETQYF	TGTGCCAGCAGTGAATTTGAGACCCAGTACTTC	TRBV2	-	-	TRBJ2-5
CASSPAGGDFGNEQFF	TGTGCCAGCTCACCTGCGGGGGGAGATTTCGGGAATGAGCAGTTCTTC	TRBV18	many	TRBD2	TRBJ2-1
CASSQELGGTANTEAFF	TGTGCCAGCAGCCAAGAACTGGGGGGCACGGCGAACACTGAAGCTTTCTTT	TRBV14	-	-	TRBJ1-1
CASSLSTLVGRSYEQFF	TGTGCCAGCAGTTTATCCACACTAGTAGGCCGGTCTTATGAGCAGTTCTTC	TRBV12-3/TRBV12-4	many	-	TRBJ2-1
CASSFRGRLIQPQHF	TGTGCCAGCAGCTTCCGCGGCAGGTTGATTCAGCCCCAGCATTTT	TRBV5-6	-	-	TRBJ1-5
CASSGSPSSGSFYEQYF	TGTGCCAGCAGTGGCAGCCCTTCTAGCGGGAGTTTCTACGAGCAGTACTTC	TRBV25-1	few	TRBD2	TRBJ2-7
CASSLPSGRFEQYF	TGTGCCAGCAGTTTACCTAGCGGGAGATTCGAGCAGTACTTC	TRBV28	few	TRBD2	TRBJ2-7
CASSLAEGQGAGAFF	TGCGCCAGCAGCTTGGCCGAGGGACAGGGGGCTGGAGCTTTCTTT	TRBV5-1	-	TRBD1	TRBJ1-1
CASSLQETSRSYNSPLHF	TGTGCCAGCAGTTTACAGGAAACCTCACGCTCCTATAATTCACCCCTCCACTTT	TRBV27	few	-	TRBJ1-6
CASSLGRTPEETQYF	TGTGCCAGCAGTTTAGGTCGGACTCCAGAGGAGACCCAGTACTTC	TRBV12-3/TRBV12-4	-	-	TRBJ2-5
CASSSRLGGNTIYF	TGTGCCAGCAGCTCGCGACTCGGGGGAAACACCATATATTTT	TRBV11-2	-	-	TRBJ1-3
CASRRSASGANVLTF	TGTGCCAGTAGGCGCTCGGCCTCTGGGGCCAACGTCCTGACTTTC	TRBV19	few	-	TRBJ2-6